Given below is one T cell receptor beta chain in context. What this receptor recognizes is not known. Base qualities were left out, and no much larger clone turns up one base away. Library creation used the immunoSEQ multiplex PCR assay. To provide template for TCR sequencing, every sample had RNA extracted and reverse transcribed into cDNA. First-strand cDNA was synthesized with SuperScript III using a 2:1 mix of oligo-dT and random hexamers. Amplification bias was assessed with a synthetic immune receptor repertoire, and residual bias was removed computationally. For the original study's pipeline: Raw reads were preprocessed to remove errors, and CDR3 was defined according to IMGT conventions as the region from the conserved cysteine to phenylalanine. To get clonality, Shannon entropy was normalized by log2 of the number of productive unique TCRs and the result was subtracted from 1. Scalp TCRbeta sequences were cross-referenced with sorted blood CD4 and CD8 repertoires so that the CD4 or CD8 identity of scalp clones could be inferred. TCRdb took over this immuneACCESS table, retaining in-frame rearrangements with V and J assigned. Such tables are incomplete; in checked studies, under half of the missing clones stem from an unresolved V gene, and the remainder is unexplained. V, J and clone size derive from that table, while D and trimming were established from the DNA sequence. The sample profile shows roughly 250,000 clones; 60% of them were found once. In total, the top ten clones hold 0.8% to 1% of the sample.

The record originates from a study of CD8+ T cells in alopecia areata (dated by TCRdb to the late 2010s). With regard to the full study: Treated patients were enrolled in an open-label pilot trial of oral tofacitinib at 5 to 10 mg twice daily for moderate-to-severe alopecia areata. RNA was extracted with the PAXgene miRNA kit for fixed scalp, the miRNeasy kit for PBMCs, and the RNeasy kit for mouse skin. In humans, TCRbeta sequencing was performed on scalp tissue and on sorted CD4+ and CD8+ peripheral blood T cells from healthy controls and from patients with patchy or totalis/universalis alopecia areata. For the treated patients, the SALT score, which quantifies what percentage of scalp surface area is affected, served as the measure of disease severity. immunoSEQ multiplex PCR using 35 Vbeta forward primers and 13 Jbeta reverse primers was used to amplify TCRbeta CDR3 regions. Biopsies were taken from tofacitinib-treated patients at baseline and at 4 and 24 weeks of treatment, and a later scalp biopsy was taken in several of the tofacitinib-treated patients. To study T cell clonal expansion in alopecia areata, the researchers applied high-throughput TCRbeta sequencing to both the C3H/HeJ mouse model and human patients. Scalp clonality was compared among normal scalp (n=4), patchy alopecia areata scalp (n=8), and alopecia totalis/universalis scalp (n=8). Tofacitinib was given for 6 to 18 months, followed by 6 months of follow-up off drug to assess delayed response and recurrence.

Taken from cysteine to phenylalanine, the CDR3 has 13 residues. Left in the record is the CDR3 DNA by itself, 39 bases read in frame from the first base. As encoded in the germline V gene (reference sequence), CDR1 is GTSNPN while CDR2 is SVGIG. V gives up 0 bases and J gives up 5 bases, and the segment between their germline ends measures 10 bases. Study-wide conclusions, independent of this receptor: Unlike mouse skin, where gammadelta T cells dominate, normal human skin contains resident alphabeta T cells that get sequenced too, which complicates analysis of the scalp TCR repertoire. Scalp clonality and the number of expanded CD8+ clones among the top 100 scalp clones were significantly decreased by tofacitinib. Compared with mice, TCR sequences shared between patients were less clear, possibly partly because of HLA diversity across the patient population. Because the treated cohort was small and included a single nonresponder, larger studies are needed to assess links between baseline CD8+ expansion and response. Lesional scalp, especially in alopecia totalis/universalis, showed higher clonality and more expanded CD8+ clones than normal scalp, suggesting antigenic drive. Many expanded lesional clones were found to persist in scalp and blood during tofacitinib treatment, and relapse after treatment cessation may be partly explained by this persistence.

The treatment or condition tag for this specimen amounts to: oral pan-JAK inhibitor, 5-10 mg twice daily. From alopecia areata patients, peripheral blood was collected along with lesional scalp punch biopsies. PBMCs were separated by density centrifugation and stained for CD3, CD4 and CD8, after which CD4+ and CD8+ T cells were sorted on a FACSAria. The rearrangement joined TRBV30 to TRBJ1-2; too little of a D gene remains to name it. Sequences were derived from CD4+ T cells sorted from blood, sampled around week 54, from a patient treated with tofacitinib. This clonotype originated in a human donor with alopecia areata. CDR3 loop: CAWSVGLGYGYTF. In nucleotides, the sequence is TGTGCCTGGAGTGTAGGTTTAGGATATGGCTACACCTTC.